Listed below are T cell receptor beta chains from one sample, sequenced in a study of metastatic and nonmetastatic thyroid tumors. MiXCR was used by TCRdb to re-call the PCR reads. The sample includes around 26,000 clones, about 13% seen only once; the top ten take more than 15%. The sample consisted of blood. Receptor source: a female donor with papillary thyroid cancer or a benign thyroid nodule (not recorded which). Some clones in this sample may be carry-over from other donors' samples. The CDR3 runs from the conserved cysteine through the conserved F or W. Fields, in order: J gene, V gene, clone size, D gene, CDR3 protein, CDR3 DNA. A D gene is named only where the DNA matches it firmly. Clone size is given for some rows only: seen once, a few or many times, or a class if the clone is expanded.

TRBJ2-7	TRBV30	many	TRBD2	CAWGWGGNEQYF	TGTGCCTGGGGCTGGGGGGGGAACGAGCAGTACTTC
TRBJ2-7	TRBV4-1	many	.	CASSDTFYEQYF	TGCGCCAGCAGCGATACCTTCTACGAGCAGTACTTC
TRBJ2-2	TRBV20-1	many	TRBD1	CSVPARGLAGELFF	TGCAGTGTCCCGGCGAGGGGGCTAGCCGGGGAGCTGTTTTTT
TRBJ1-6	TRBV19	many	TRBD1	CASRKGNTGDRNSPLHF	TGTGCCAGTAGAAAGGGAAATACAGGGGATAGGAATTCACCCCTCCACTTT
TRBJ2-7	TRBV7-6	many	TRBD2	CASSPGGVGEQYF	TGTGCCAGCAGCCCGGGAGGGGTTGGCGAGCAGTACTTC
TRBJ1-6	TRBV5-5	.	.	CASSLVPGSNSPLHF	TGTGCCAGCAGCTTGGTGCCAGGGTCCAATTCACCCCTCCACTTT
TRBJ1-5	TRBV4-1	many	.	CASSQVQGSNQPQHF	TGCGCCAGCAGCCAAGTTCAGGGGAGCAATCAGCCCCAGCATTTT
TRBJ2-7	TRBV5-1	.	.	CASSLASQGSYEQYF	TGCGCCAGCAGCTTGGCCTCTCAGGGATCCTACGAGCAGTACTTC
TRBJ1-2	TRBV6-5	medium-sized	.	CASSYESGRGPLNYGYTF	TGTGCCAGCAGTTACGAATCGGGTCGCGGGCCCCTGAACTATGGCTACACCTTC
TRBJ1-5	TRBV19	many	.	CASSIDLDLAPQHF	TGTGCCAGTAGTATAGATCTGGACCTCGCGCCCCAGCATTTT
TRBJ2-6	TRBV19	many	.	CASKMTRVYVSGANVLTF	TGTGCCAGTAAAATGACCAGGGTTTACGTTTCTGGGGCCAACGTCCTGACTTTC
TRBJ1-3	TRBV19	many	TRBD1	CASSIDRWTGNRNTIYF	TGTGCCAGTAGTATAGACAGATGGACAGGGAATAGAAACACCATATATTTT
TRBJ2-1	TRBV11-2	.	.	CASSLGGRGSYNEQFF	TGTGCCAGCAGCTTAGGGGGCAGGGGTTCCTACAATGAGCAGTTCTTC
TRBJ1-1	TRBV9	many	TRBD1	CASSAITGGSTEAFF	TGTGCCAGCAGCGCCATTACAGGGGGGAGCACTGAAGCTTTCTTT
TRBJ2-2	TRBV29-1	many	.	CSVGNANTGELFF	TGCAGCGTTGGAAACGCGAACACCGGGGAGCTGTTTTTT
TRBJ1-2	TRBV20-1	many	.	CSARDGIGTYGYTF	TGCAGTGCTAGAGACGGAATCGGAACCTATGGCTACACCTTC